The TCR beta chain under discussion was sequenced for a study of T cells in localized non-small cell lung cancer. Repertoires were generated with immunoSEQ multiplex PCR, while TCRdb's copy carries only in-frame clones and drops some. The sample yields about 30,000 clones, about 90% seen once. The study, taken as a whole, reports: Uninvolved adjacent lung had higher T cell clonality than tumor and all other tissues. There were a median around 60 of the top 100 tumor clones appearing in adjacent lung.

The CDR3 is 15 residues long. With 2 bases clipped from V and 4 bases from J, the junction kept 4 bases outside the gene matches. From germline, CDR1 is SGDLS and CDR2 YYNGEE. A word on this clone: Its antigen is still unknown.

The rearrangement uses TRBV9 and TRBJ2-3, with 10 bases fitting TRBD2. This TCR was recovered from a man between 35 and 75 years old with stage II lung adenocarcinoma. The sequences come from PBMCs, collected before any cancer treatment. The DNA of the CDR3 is TGTGCCAGCAGCGTCACTAGCGGGACTGCAGATACGCAGTATTTT. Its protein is CASSVTSGTADTQYF.